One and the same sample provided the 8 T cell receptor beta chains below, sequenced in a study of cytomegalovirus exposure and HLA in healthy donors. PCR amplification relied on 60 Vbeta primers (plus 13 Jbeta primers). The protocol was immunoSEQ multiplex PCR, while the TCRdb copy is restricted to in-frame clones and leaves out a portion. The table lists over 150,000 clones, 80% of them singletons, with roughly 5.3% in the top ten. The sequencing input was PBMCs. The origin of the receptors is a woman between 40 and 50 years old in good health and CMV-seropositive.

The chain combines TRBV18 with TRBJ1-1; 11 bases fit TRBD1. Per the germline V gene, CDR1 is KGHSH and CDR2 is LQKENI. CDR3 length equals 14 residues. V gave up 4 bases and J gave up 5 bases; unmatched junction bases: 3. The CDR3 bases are TGTGCCAGCTCACTCGGACAGGGGGCAACTGAAGCTTTCTTT. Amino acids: CASSLGQGATEAFF.

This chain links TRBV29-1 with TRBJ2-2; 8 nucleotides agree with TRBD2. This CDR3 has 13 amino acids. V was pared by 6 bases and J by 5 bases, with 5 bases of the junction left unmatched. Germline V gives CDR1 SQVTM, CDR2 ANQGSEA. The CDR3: CSVGTRATGELFF. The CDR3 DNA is TGCAGCGTCGGGACTAGAGCAACCGGGGAGCTGTTTTTT.

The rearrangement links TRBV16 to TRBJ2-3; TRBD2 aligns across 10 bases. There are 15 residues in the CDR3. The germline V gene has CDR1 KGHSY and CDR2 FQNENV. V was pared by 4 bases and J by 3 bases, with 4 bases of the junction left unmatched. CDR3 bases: TGTGCCAGCAGCCGTCCTAGCGGGAGTACAGATACGCAGTATTTT. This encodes CASSRPSGSTDTQYF. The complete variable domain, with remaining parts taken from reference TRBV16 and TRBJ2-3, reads GEEVAQTPKHLVRGEGQKAKLYCAPIKGHSYVFWYQQVLKNEFKFLISFQNENVFDETGMPKERFSAKCLPNSPCSLEIQATKLEDSAVYFCASSRPSGSTDTQYFGPGTRLTVL.

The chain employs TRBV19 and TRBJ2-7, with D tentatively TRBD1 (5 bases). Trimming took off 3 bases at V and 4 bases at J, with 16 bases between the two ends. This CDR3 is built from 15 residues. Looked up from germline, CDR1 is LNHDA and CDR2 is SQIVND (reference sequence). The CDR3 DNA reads TGTGCCAGTAGTATGGTATTGCAGGGCGGTTACGAGCAGTACTTC. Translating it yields CASSMVLQGGYEQYF.

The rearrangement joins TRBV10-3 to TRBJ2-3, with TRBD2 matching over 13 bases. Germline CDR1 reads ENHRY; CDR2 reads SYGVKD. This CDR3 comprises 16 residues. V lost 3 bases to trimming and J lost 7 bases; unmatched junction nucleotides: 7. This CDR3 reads CAISEGTSGNTNTQYF. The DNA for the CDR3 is TGTGCCATCAGTGAAGGGACTAGCGGGAACACTAATACGCAGTATTTT.

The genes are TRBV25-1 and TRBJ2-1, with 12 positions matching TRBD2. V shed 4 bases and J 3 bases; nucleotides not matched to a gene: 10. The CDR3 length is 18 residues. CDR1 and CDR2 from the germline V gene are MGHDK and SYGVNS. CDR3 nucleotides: TGTGCCAGCAGTGGTCAGACTAGCGGGAGACTAGTCTACAATGAGCAGTTCTTC. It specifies CASSGQTSGRLVYNEQFF.

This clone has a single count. The CDR3 nucleotides are TGTGCCAGCAGCCAAGTGGGGGGGGCTAATGAGCAGTTCTTC. Translation gives CASSQVGGANEQFF. The V gene is TRBV7-3, the J gene TRBJ2-1, with TRBD2 as a possible D gene (7 bases). CDR1 is SGHTA, CDR2 FQGTGA, per germline. The CDR3 extends over 14 amino acids. The V gene lost 5 bases and the J gene lost 7 bases, with 15 bases spanning the gap.

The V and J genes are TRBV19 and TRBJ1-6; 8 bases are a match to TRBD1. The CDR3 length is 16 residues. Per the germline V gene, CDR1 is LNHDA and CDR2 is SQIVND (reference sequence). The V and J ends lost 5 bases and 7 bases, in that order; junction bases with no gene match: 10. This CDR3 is CASSSPGDRLNSPLHF. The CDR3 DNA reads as TGTGCCAGTAGTTCTCCTGGGGACAGGTTAAATTCACCCCTCCACTTT.